This TCR beta chain was captured in a study of cytomegalovirus exposure and HLA in healthy donors. This CDR3 spans 13 amino acids. The ends were cut back, 11 bases at V and 2 bases at J, with 14 bases in the middle. Germline values: CDR1 MNHEY, CDR2 SVGAGI. PCR was performed using 60 Vbeta and 13 Jbeta primers. Sequenced by immunoSEQ multiplex PCR; TCRdb stores in-frame clones only, minus some. This sample has about 130,000 clones; roughly 72% occur once, and the top ten carry approximately 7.8%. Material for sequencing was PBMCs. The clonotype originates from a male donor in good health and CMV-seronegative. The rearrangement uses TRBV6-5 and TRBJ2-3; D gene unclear. The DNA for the CDR3 is TGTGCCGGCGAGTTTGCGGACACAGATACGCAGTATTTT. It specifies CAGEFADTDTQYF.